The 12 T cell receptor beta chains below were found in one sample sequenced in a study of blood T cell repertoires in COVID-19. The assay was immunoSEQ multiplex PCR, and TCRdb's table has in-frame clones only and misses some. The sample contains fewer than 450,000 clones, about 90% of which appear only once. Sequenced: peripheral blood. The receptors were gathered from a woman between 70 and 85 years old with COVID-19, enrolled during active disease.

The V call is TRBV5-8, the J call TRBJ1-2; D call uncertain. V gave up 4 bases and J gave up 4 bases, with 14 bases separating them. CDR1 is SGHTS and CDR2 is YDEGEE in the germline V gene. The CDR3 is 14 residues long. The CDR3 is CASSNSGRIYGYTF. The CDR3 DNA reads as TGTGCCAGCAGCAATAGCGGACGGATCTATGGCTACACCTTC.

J is TRBJ1-5 and V is TRBV9; 12 positions match TRBD1. Germline V CDR1 and CDR2: SGDLS, YYNGEE. The CDR3 spans 18 residues. After removal of 7 bases from V and 2 bases from J, the junction contained 13 bases not matched to a gene. CDR3 sequence reads: CASPTFPGQGARNQPQHF. The CDR3 region has the DNA TGTGCCAGCCCGACCTTCCCGGGACAGGGGGCACGCAATCAGCCCCAGCATTTT.

The gene calls are TRBV7-9 and TRBJ2-1; D unclear. Trimming cost V 5 bases and J 5 bases, with 7 bases left between them. The CDR3 totals 12 residues. Germline V CDR1 and CDR2: SEHNR, FQNEAQ (reference sequence). As DNA, the CDR3 is TGTGCCAGCAGCCCCCGGGACAATGAGCAGTTCTTC. This sequence encodes CASSPRDNEQFF.

The chain couples TRBV7-2 to TRBJ1-1; the match to TRBD1 covers 10 bases. The length of the CDR3 is 15 residues. V gave up 3 bases and J gave up 3 bases; unmatched junction bases: 4. Per the germline V gene, CDR1 is SGHTA and CDR2 is FQGNSA. The CDR3 nucleotides are TGTGCCAGCAGCTTCGACAGGGGGCAGTACACTGAAGCTTTCTTT. Its translation: CASSFDRGQYTEAFF.

This chain joins TRBV7-2 and TRBJ2-7; 11 nucleotides line up with TRBD1. Losses at the gene ends were 3 bases for V and 10 bases for J; bases not matched to a gene: 5. Germline assignment: CDR1 SGHTA and CDR2 FQGNSA. This CDR3 is built from 13 residues. CDR3 in DNA: TGTGCCAGCAGCTTCGGACAGGGGGCGGAACAGTACTTC. Translation: CASSFGQGAEQYF.

The chain recombines TRBV28 with TRBJ1-6; no firm D call. Trimming stripped 1 base from V and 7 bases from J, with 11 bases between. The CDR3 has 15 amino acids. Germline V gene lookup returns CDR1 MDHEN and CDR2 SYDVKM. CDR3 nucleotides: TGTGCCAGCAGTTTATCTCGGGTTGGGAATTCACCCCTCCACTTT. Translating it yields CASSLSRVGNSPLHF.

The gene calls are TRBV15 and TRBJ1-1; 8 nucleotides match TRBD1. Germline values: CDR1 LNHNV, CDR2 YYDKDF (reference sequence). The V and J ends lost 5 bases and 7 bases, in that order; junction bases with no gene match: 6. This CDR3 region has 13 residues. The CDR3 is CATSRQGPGEAFF. CDR3 coding DNA: TGTGCCACCAGCCGACAGGGGCCGGGTGAAGCTTTCTTT.

The chain employs TRBV10-2 and TRBJ1-5; D remains unclear. This CDR3 is 14 amino acids long. Germline V gene sequence: CDR1 WSHSY, CDR2 SAAADI. V lost 3 bases and J 4 bases, leaving 10 bases between the germline ends. CDR3 loop: CASSEAFGNQPQHF. The CDR3 DNA reads TGCGCCAGCAGTGAAGCTTTCGGGAATCAGCCCCAGCATTTT.

The chain employs TRBV10-1 and TRBJ2-2; no clear D gene. The CDR3 loop spans 14 amino acids. CDR1 is WNHNN and CDR2 is SYGVQD in the germline V gene (reference sequence). V shed 2 bases and J shed 4 bases, with 8 bases lying between them. The CDR3 loop is CASSEGHFTGELFF. DNA of the CDR3: TGCGCCAGCAGTGAGGGGCACTTCACCGGGGAGCTGTTTTTT.

As for this clone: The same CDR3 can be traced to other DNA sequences in this sample. This rearrangement joins TRBV7-2 to TRBJ2-2; tentative D call: TRBD2 (7 bases). Germline V lookup: CDR1 SGHTA, CDR2 FQGNSA. V was pared by 4 bases and J by 5 bases, with 14 bases between. CDR3 size: 15 residues. In nucleotides, the CDR3 is TGTGCCAGCAGCTCGGGGGGCCCGGGAACCGGGGAGCTGTTTTTT. Its translation is CASSSGGPGTGELFF. Filled out from reference TRBV7-2 and TRBJ2-2, the complete variable domain reads GAGVSQSPSNKVTEKGKDVELRCDPISGHTALYWYRQSLGQGLEFLIYFQGNSAPDKSGLPSDRFSAERTGGSVSTLTIQRTQQEDSAVYLCASSSGGPGTGELFFGEGSRLTVL.

V is TRBV7-3 and J is TRBJ2-5, with 8 bases that match TRBD1. The CDR3 covers 15 residues. The trim removed 2 bases at V and 1 base at J, leaving 3 bases unmatched. CDR1 and CDR2 (germline): SGHTA, FQGTGA. In nucleotides, the CDR3 is TGTGCCAGCAGCTTAGGGGGGACAGGCCAAGAGACCCAGTACTTC. This gives the protein CASSLGGTGQETQYF.

The CDR3 reads CASSPSGGGEQYF. The CDR3 nucleotides are TGTGCCAGCAGCCCTAGTGGCGGGGGGGAGCAGTACTTC. The genes are TRBV7-9 and TRBJ2-7, with TRBD2 matching over 8 bases. The trim removed 5 bases at V and 7 bases at J, leaving 7 bases unmatched. Germline CDR1 and CDR2: SEHNR and FQNEAQ (reference sequence). This CDR3 comprises 13 residues.